The TCR beta chain described here comes from a study of blood T cell repertoires in COVID-19. Looking at the study overall: Researchers got acute and convalescent COVID-19 samples from the United States, Italy and Spain. Sources were T cells, B-cell-depleted T cells, or PBMCs; the material itself was cDNA or gDNA.

This clone was seen once. Assay used: immunoSEQ multiplex PCR; TCRdb lists only in-frame clones, some missing. The sample has 250,000 to 400,000 clones; around 87% are singletons. This clonotype was obtained from a man aged 45-65 years with active or convalescent COVID-19. Source material: peripheral blood.

This chain's CDR3 is CSASQGGNQPQHF. The DNA of the CDR3 is TGCAGTGCTAGTCAGGGGGGAAATCAGCCCCAGCATTTT. The chain combines TRBV20-1 with TRBJ1-5; 7 bases line up with TRBD1. V gave up 3 bases and J gave up 4 bases; unmatched junction bases: 3. Germline V gene data show CDR1 as DFQATT and CDR2 as SNEGSKA (reference sequence). The CDR3 loop spans 13 amino acids.